The TCR beta chain described here comes from a study of shared clonotypes between healthy human individuals. Study results and limitations: A small donor pool kept down the genetic and exposure-history diversity that was represented. In this cohort, only blood was sampled, and tissue repertoires likely differ.

CDR3 size: 15 residues. Germline V lookup: CDR1 SGHTA, CDR2 FQGNSA. With 1 base removed from V and 0 bases from J, the gap between germline ends came to 4 bases. It was on ten immunoSEQ deep assay plates that unsorted PBMC DNA was sequenced. The data were produced by immunoSEQ multiplex PCR, yet TCRdb's version contains in-frame clones alone and is incomplete. The table has roughly 500,000 clones, around 73% seen once. Recent vaccinations or acute infections were absent in the healthy HIV-negative adult donors. As concerns this clone: Its target is unknown.

This chain joins TRBV7-2 and TRBJ2-6; no definite D call. Sequencing used PBMCs. The sequence derives from a woman aged 40 to 50 in good health. Some clones in this sample may be carry-over from other donors' samples. CDR3 loop: CASSLDISGANVLTF. The DNA for the CDR3 is TGTGCCAGCAGCTTAGACATCTCTGGGGCCAACGTCCTGACTTTC.